The 29 T cell receptor beta chains presented below share a single source sample, sequenced in a study of T cell responses to AZD1222 COVID-19 vaccine. Profiled with immunoSEQ multiplex PCR; TCRdb holds only in-frame clones, not every one. The data hold under 200,000 clones, with 85% to 90% observed a single time. The sample consisted of peripheral blood, taken 28 days after the second AZD1222 dose. These receptors were taken from an adult who received the AZD1222 COVID-19 vaccine.

V gene TRBV7-9 combines with J gene TRBJ2-1; 11 bases match TRBD2. The length of the CDR3 is 14 residues. V trimming: 10 bases; J trimming: 3 bases; junction bases outside the gene matches: 5. Germline CDR1 reads SEHNR; CDR2 reads FQNEAQ (reference sequence). The CDR3, as DNA: TGTGCCACCTTGCTAGCGGGGGGCTACAATGAGCAGTTCTTC. Protein product: CATLLAGGYNEQFF.

The rearrangement links TRBV30 to TRBJ2-1, with 10 bases identical to TRBD2. Germline values: CDR1 GTSNPN, CDR2 SVGIG (reference sequence). The V segment lost 4 bases and the J segment 6 bases; nucleotides outside the gene matches: 9. This CDR3 region has 15 residues. CDR3 DNA: TGTGCCTGGAACCGAGCGGGGGGGACTGGCAATGAGCAGTTCTTC. Its protein is CAWNRAGGTGNEQFF.

The V gene is TRBV28, the J gene TRBJ1-2; D remains ambiguous. The germline gives CDR1 MDHEN, CDR2 SYDVKM. V dropped 6 bases and J dropped 6 bases, with 11 bases sitting between them. CDR3 length equals 12 residues. CDR3 sequence reads: CASSRTRDGYTF. The DNA for the CDR3 is TGTGCCAGCAGCCGAACAAGGGATGGCTACACCTTC.

The rearrangement joins TRBV5-1 to TRBJ1-1; unclear D gene. The CDR3 runs 14 residues. Trimming cost V 2 bases and J 1 base, with 9 bases left between them. Germline V CDR1 and CDR2: SGHRS, YFSETQ. DNA for the CDR3: TGCGCCAGCAGCTTTTCGGGCTCGAACACTGAAGCTTTCTTT. It specifies CASSFSGSNTEAFF.

The chain links TRBV2 to TRBJ2-7; possibly TRBD2 for D (5 bases). The CDR3 sequence is 12 residues long. Germline values: CDR1 SNHLY, CDR2 FYNNEI. Trimming cost V 7 bases and J 4 bases, with 11 bases left between them. CDR3 coding DNA: TGTGCCAGCAATCGGGGAGTGTACGAGCAGTACTTC. This sequence encodes CASNRGVYEQYF.

V is TRBV20-1 and J is TRBJ2-1; tentative D call: TRBD1 (5 bases). Trimming removed 3 bases from V and 12 bases from J, with 9 bases in between. This CDR3 region has 10 residues. CDR1 is DFQATT, CDR2 SNEGSKA, per germline (reference sequence). CDR3 DNA: TGCAGTGCTAGCCTAAGGGGGCAGTTCTTC. Amino acid sequence: CSASLRGQFF.

This clone has only one observation. The rearrangement uses TRBV4-3 and TRBJ2-3, with D tentatively TRBD2 (5 bases). Between the trimmed V and J ends, which lost 1 base and 9 bases, there was a span of 11 bases. The CDR3 totals 13 residues. Germline V lookup: CDR1 LGHNA, CDR2 YSLEER. DNA for the CDR3: TGCGCCAGCAGCCAAGGGAGCGGCCTCACGCAGTATTTT. This gives the protein CASSQGSGLTQYF.

This sequence joins TRBV5-3 and TRBJ2-7; 9 bases agree with TRBD1. TRBV5-3 qualifies as an ORF whose function is uncertain. The V gene end was trimmed by 3 bases and the J gene end by 3 bases; junction bases not matched to a gene: 7. The CDR3 length is 15 residues. As DNA, the CDR3 is TGTGCCAGAAGCTGTGAGACAGGGGGGGGCTACGAGCAGTACTTC. Translation: CARSCETGGGYEQYF.

This chain uses TRBV19 with TRBJ1-2, with no clear D. The germline CDR1 and CDR2 sequences are LNHDA and SQIVND (reference sequence). Trimming cost V 5 bases and J 5 bases, with 12 bases left between them. CDR3 size: 13 residues. CDR3 DNA sequence: TGTGCCAGTAGTTTGTCTTTGGGATATGGCTACACCTTC. The encoded protein is CASSLSLGYGYTF.

The chain combines TRBV16 with TRBJ2-7, with 7 bases matching TRBD1. The CDR3 length is 14 residues. V dropped 4 bases and J dropped 5; count of bases not matched to a gene: 8. Germline V lookup: CDR1 KGHSY, CDR2 FQNENV. CDR3 protein: CASSPWDRWDEQYF. The CDR3, as DNA: TGTGCCAGCAGCCCCTGGGACAGATGGGACGAGCAGTACTTC.

This clone appeared once. The chain has TRBV7-9 and TRBJ2-1, with TRBD2 identical over 13 bases. Germline CDR1 reads SEHNR; CDR2 reads FQNEAQ (reference sequence). This CDR3 has 19 residues. Trimming took 1 base from V and 4 from J; bases not matched to a gene: 10. DNA for the CDR3: TGTGCCAGCAGCTTAGATGTAGGACTAGCGGGGGTTAGATACAATGAGCAGTTCTTC. This gives the protein CASSLDVGLAGVRYNEQFF.

The chain couples TRBV15 to TRBJ2-1; D is uncertain. V lost 0 bases and J lost 8, with 20 bases in between. CDR3 length: 17 residues. CDR1 and CDR2 (germline): LNHNV, YYDKDF (reference sequence). CDR3 sequence reads: CATSRDWHSNPVDEQFF. CDR3 in DNA: TGTGCCACCAGCAGAGATTGGCACAGCAATCCTGTCGATGAGCAGTTCTTC.

The chain employs TRBV9 and TRBJ1-1; D is perhaps TRBD1 (5 bases). With 3 bases removed from V and 7 bases from J, the gap between germline ends came to 16 bases. The CDR3 sequence is 14 residues long. CDR1 and CDR2 (germline): SGDLS, YYNGEE. CDR3 nucleotides: TGTGCCAGCAGCGACCGGGGGGGAAAAGGTGAAGCTTTCTTT. Amino acid sequence: CASSDRGGKGEAFF.

The chain recombines TRBV28 with TRBJ2-7; 7 nucleotides line up with TRBD2. Per germline, CDR1 MDHEN and CDR2 SYDVKM. This CDR3 spans 14 amino acids. The V and J ends lost 0 bases and 6 bases, in that order; junction bases with no gene match: 5. The CDR3 DNA reads TGTGCCAGCAGTTTATGGGGGCCGGGGGGCGAGCAGTACTTC. Its protein is CASSLWGPGGEQYF. Full variable domain (remainder filled in from reference TRBV28 and TRBJ2-7): DVKVTQSSRYLVKRTGEKVFLECVQDMDHENMFWYRQDPGLGLRLIYFSYDVKMKEKGDIPEGYSVSREKKERFSLILESASTNQTSMYLCASSLWGPGGEQYFGPGTRLTVT.

The chain uses TRBV6-5 and TRBJ1-2; D may be TRBD1 (5 bases). The CDR3 is 16 residues long. Trimming shortened V by 0 bases and J by 4 bases, and 15 bases separated the two germline ends. Germline loops: CDR1 MNHEY, CDR2 SVGAGI. CDR3 loop: CASSYSAGPALYGYTF. The CDR3 coding sequence is TGTGCCAGCAGTTACTCGGCGGGGCCCGCACTCTATGGCTACACCTTC.

The chain uses TRBV2 and TRBJ2-3; D perhaps matches TRBD2 (6 bases). This CDR3 spans 16 amino acids. Between the trimmed V and J ends, which lost 6 bases and 4 bases, there was a span of 20 bases. Germline loops: CDR1 SNHLY, CDR2 FYNNEI. The CDR3 DNA reads as TGTGCCAGCAGCCACGAGTGGGCGGGGCGGGCAGATACGCAGTATTTT. This encodes CASSHEWAGRADTQYF.

The V and J genes are TRBV19 and TRBJ1-6; 8 nucleotides align to TRBD1. Trimming took 4 bases from V and 10 from J; bases not matched to a gene: 12. The CDR3 is 16 amino acids. CDR1 is LNHDA, CDR2 SQIVND, per germline (reference sequence). CDR3 in amino acids: CASSKDRGPSWSPLHF. CDR3 nucleotide sequence: TGTGCCAGTAGTAAAGACAGGGGCCCATCTTGGTCACCCCTCCACTTT.

This chain links TRBV2 with TRBJ2-7, with D perhaps matching TRBD1 (5 bases). Germline V gives CDR1 SNHLY, CDR2 FYNNEI. V lost 0 bases, J lost 6 bases, and 9 bases lay in between. The CDR3 consists of 13 residues. The CDR3, as DNA: TGTGCCAGCAGTGAAGCAAGAACAGGCGAGCAGTACTTC. Protein product: CASSEARTGEQYF.

The chain has TRBV30 and TRBJ2-7; a possible D gene is TRBD1 (6 bases). Germline V gene data show CDR1 as GTSNPN and CDR2 as SVGIG (reference sequence). Trimming left V 2 bases short and J 4 bases short, with 15 bases between. The CDR3 has 14 residues. The CDR3 loop reads CAWSRGTVGYEQYF. In DNA form, the CDR3 reads TGTGCCTGGAGTAGGGGGACGGTGGGGTACGAGCAGTACTTC.

This clone has more than one count but fewer than ten. V and J are TRBV19 and TRBJ1-1; TRBD1 matches at 7 bases. Germline V CDR1 and CDR2: LNHDA, SQIVND (reference sequence). V lost 9 bases and J lost 4; bases outside the gene matches: 17. The CDR3 spans 16 residues. The CDR3 is CASRSLTGVPGTEAFF. For the CDR3, the DNA is TGTGCCAGCAGAAGCTTAACAGGGGTGCCGGGCACTGAAGCTTTCTTT.

V and J are TRBV7-2 and TRBJ1-2; 7 positions agree with TRBD1. CDR1 SGHTA and CDR2 FQGNSA come from the germline V gene. V gave up 5 bases and J gave up 4 bases; unmatched junction bases: 7. The CDR3 totals 14 residues. The DNA for the CDR3 is TGTGCCAGCAGCCTCCGAGGACAGGCCTATGGCTACACCTTC. This codes for CASSLRGQAYGYTF.

The rearrangement joins TRBV7-8 to TRBJ1-4; 9 positions agree with TRBD1. V lost 4 bases to trimming and J lost 7 bases; unmatched junction nucleotides: 13. CDR1 is SGHVS, CDR2 FQNEAQ, per germline. CDR3 length equals 17 residues. The CDR3 DNA reads TGTGCCAGCAGCTCAAACATCCCGGGACAGGGCCCTGAAAAACTGTTTTTT. Amino acid sequence: CASSSNIPGQGPEKLFF.

V usage is TRBV18 and J usage is TRBJ2-1; TRBD2 aligns across 14 bases. CDR3 size: 18 residues. The germline V gene encodes CDR1 KGHSH and CDR2 LQKENI. Trimming cost V 6 bases and J 2 bases; bases outside gene matches: 9. CDR3 protein: CASSPTSGGAKTYNEQFF. In DNA form, the CDR3 reads TGTGCCAGCTCTCCGACTAGCGGGGGGGCGAAGACCTACAATGAGCAGTTCTTC.

V is TRBV12-3 or TRBV12-4 and J is TRBJ1-5; D is unclear. The germline V and J ends were trimmed by 3 bases and 5 bases, with 8 bases remaining between them. The CDR3 extends over 13 amino acids. The CDR3 sequence is CASSLESDQPQHF. The CDR3 DNA follows: TGTGCCAGCAGTTTGGAGTCGGATCAGCCCCAGCATTTT.

The rearrangement joins TRBV2 to TRBJ1-4; D unresolved. The V and J ends lost 8 bases and 7 bases respectively, with 8 bases between them. The CDR3 is 11 residues long. Germline assignment: CDR1 SNHLY and CDR2 FYNNEI. CDR3 DNA: TGTGCCAGCGGAGTTGGTGAAAAACTGTTTTTT. Its protein is CASGVGEKLFF.

The V call is TRBV2, the J call TRBJ1-4; 8 nucleotides line up with TRBD1. The CDR3 sequence is 13 residues long. CDR1 SNHLY and CDR2 FYNNEI come from the germline V gene. The V segment lost 7 bases and the J segment 7 bases; nucleotides outside the gene matches: 5. The CDR3 DNA reads TGTGCCAGCAAGGGGACAGGCGGTGAAAAACTGTTTTTT. Translated: CASKGTGGEKLFF. Filled out from reference TRBV2 and TRBJ1-4, the complete variable domain reads EPEVTQTPSHQVTQMGQEVILRCVPISNHLYFYWYRQILGQKVEFLVSFYNNEISEKSEIFDDQFSVERPDGSNFTLKIRSTKLEDSAMYFCASKGTGGEKLFFGSGTQLSVL.

V is TRBV7-8 and J is TRBJ2-1, with 10 bases lining up with TRBD2. J was trimmed by 2 bases and V by 5 bases; bases with no gene match: 9. Germline CDR1 SGHVS, CDR2 FQNEAQ. This CDR3 has 17 residues. CDR3 sequence (DNA): TGTGCCAGCAGCCCGCGGACTAGCGGCCTTACCTACAATGAGCAGTTCTTC. Translation gives CASSPRTSGLTYNEQFF. Looking up the rest from reference TRBV7-8 and TRBJ2-1 gives the full variable domain: GAGVSQSPRYKVAKRGQDVALRCDPISGHVSLFWYQQALGQGPEFLTYFQNEAQLDKSGLPSDRFFAERPEGSVSTLKIQRTQQEDSAVYLCASSPRTSGLTYNEQFFGPGTRLTVL.

This clone was seen just once. This chain links TRBV29-1 with TRBJ1-3; D remains unclear. This CDR3 contains 15 residues. V dropped 4 bases and J dropped 0 bases, with 13 bases sitting between them. Germline CDR1 and CDR2: SQVTM and ANQGSEA. The CDR3 DNA reads as TGCAGCGTTGTTTTGCTGCGATACTCTGGAAACACCATATATTTT. Translating gives CSVVLLRYSGNTIYF.

The chain joins TRBV30 to TRBJ2-1; 9 bases fit TRBD2. Germline CDR1 and CDR2: GTSNPN and SVGIG (reference sequence). With V trimmed by 3 bases and J by 4 bases, 10 bases remained unmatched. CDR3 length: 16 amino acids. Here the CDR3 DNA reads TGTGCCTGGAGGGTAGCGGGGGAAATTGAATACAATGAGCAGTTCTTC. Residues: CAWRVAGEIEYNEQFF.